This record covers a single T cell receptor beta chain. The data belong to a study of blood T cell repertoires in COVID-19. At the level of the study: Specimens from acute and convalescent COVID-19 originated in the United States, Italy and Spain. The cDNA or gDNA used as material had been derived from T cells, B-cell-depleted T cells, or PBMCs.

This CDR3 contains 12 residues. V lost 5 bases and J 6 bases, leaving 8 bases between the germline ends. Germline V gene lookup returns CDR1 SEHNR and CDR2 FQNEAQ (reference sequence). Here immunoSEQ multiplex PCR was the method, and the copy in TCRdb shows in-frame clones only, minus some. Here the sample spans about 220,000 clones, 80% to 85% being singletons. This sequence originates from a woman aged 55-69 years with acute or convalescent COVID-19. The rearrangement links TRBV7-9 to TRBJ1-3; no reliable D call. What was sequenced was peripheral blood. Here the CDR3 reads CASSPPVNTIYF. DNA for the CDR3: TGTGCCAGCAGCCCCCCAGTAAACACCATATATTTT.